These 23 T cell receptor beta chains came from one sample sequenced in a study of blood T cell repertoires in COVID-19. Clones were read by immunoSEQ multiplex PCR, and TCRdb kept only the in-frame ones, dropping some. This table has 250,000 to 350,000 clones, about 88% appearing once. The sample comprised peripheral blood. These receptors originate from a human donor with COVID-19, enrolled during active disease. The donor label of this sample is uncertain.

This sequence joins TRBV11-2 and TRBJ2-7; D uncertain. This CDR3 has 13 residues. V was clipped by 2 bases and J by 2 bases, with 7 bases between them. The V gene's germline CDR1 is SGHAT and CDR2 FQNNGV. The CDR3 nucleotides are TGTGCCAGCAGCTTATCCCTAGCCTACGAGCAGTACTTC. Amino acids: CASSLSLAYEQYF.

The gene calls are TRBV9 and TRBJ1-6; D ambiguous. Between the trimmed V and J ends, which lost 2 bases and 7 bases, there was a span of 16 bases. The germline CDR1 and CDR2 sequences are SGDLS and YYNGEE. This CDR3 has 16 residues. CDR3 DNA: TGTGCCAGCAGCGTGGGCTCGCGACACATAAATTCACCCCTCCACTTT. This sequence encodes CASSVGSRHINSPLHF.

J is TRBJ1-3 and V is TRBV5-6; TRBD1 is a possible D gene (5 bases). V was trimmed by 4 bases and J by 0 bases, leaving 14 bases between them. The CDR3 has 16 amino acids. Germline CDR1 SGHDT, CDR2 YYEEEE. CDR3 amino acids: CASSQMTVYSGNTIYF. CDR3 nucleotide sequence: TGTGCCAGCAGCCAGATGACAGTTTACTCTGGAAACACCATATATTTT. Together with reference TRBV5-6 and TRBJ1-3, the CDR3 gives the full variable domain: DAGVTQSPTHLIKTRGQQVTLRCSPKSGHDTVSWYQQALGQGPQFIFQYYEEEERQRGNFPDRFSGHQFPNYSSELNVNALLLGDSALYLCASSQMTVYSGNTIYFGEGSWLTVV.

The J gene is TRBJ2-5, the V gene TRBV2; TRBD2 matches 12 bases. The CDR3 length is 16 residues. Germline V gene data show CDR1 as SNHLY and CDR2 as FYNNEI. Losses at the gene ends were 2 bases for V and 1 base for J; bases not matched to a gene: 2. CDR3 protein: CASSELAGGSQETQYF. CDR3 nucleotide sequence: TGTGCCAGCAGTGAACTAGCGGGAGGGTCCCAAGAGACCCAGTACTTC.

The gene calls are TRBV11-2 and TRBJ1-3; the D is unclear. Germline V lookup: CDR1 SGHAT, CDR2 FQNNGV. The ends were cut back, 3 bases at V and 0 bases at J, with 9 bases in the middle. This CDR3 has 15 amino acids. This CDR3 reads CASSFPQVSGNTIYF. The CDR3 nucleotides are TGTGCCAGCAGCTTCCCGCAGGTCTCTGGAAACACCATATATTTT.

This chain links TRBV29-1 with TRBJ1-2; TRBD1 is a possible D gene (6 bases). Trimming left V 4 bases short and J 4 bases short, with 13 bases between. The CDR3 extends over 13 amino acids. Germline assignment: CDR1 SQVTM and CDR2 ANQGSEA. Here the CDR3 reads CSVVVEGGYGYTF. CDR3 DNA sequence: TGCAGCGTTGTTGTTGAAGGGGGCTATGGCTACACCTTC.

The rearrangement links TRBV19 to TRBJ2-1; 7 bases line up with TRBD1. The germline CDR1 and CDR2 sequences are LNHDA and SQIVND (reference sequence). V was pared by 2 bases and J by 4 bases, with 8 bases of the junction left unmatched. CDR3 length: 16 amino acids. The CDR3 loop reads CASSILWDSTYNEQFF. The CDR3 DNA sequence: TGTGCCAGTAGTATACTGTGGGACAGTACTTACAATGAGCAGTTCTTC.

This rearrangement joins TRBV3-1 (or the pseudogene TRBV3-2) to TRBJ2-4, with 7 nucleotides matching TRBD2. In germline, CDR1 is LGHDT, CDR2 YNNKEL (reference sequence). Trimming removed 1 base from V and 13 bases from J; junction bases left unmatched: 4. The CDR3 totals 12 residues. In DNA, the CDR3 is TGTGCCAGCAGCCAAGGGGGGGGGATCCAGTACTTC. This sequence encodes CASSQGGGIQYF.

The V call is TRBV29-1, the J call TRBJ1-6; 8 bases match TRBD1. This CDR3 is 13 amino acids long. V was pared by 4 bases and J by 8 bases, with 4 bases of the junction left unmatched. Germline V gene sequence: CDR1 SQVTM, CDR2 ANQGSEA. The CDR3: CSVGQGRDSPLHF. As DNA, the CDR3 is TGCAGCGTTGGACAGGGGCGGGATTCACCCCTCCACTTT. Variable domain in full (rest from reference TRBV29-1 and TRBJ1-6): SAVISQKPSRDICQRGTSLTIQCQVDSQVTMMFWYRQQPGQSLTLIATANQGSEATYESGFVIDKFPISRPNLTFSTLTVSNMSPEDSSIYLCSVGQGRDSPLHFGNGTRLTVT.

The chain links TRBV3-1 (or the pseudogene TRBV3-2) to TRBJ1-2; TRBD1 agrees at 11 bases. The CDR3 loop spans 13 amino acids. V lost 3 bases, J lost 7 bases, and 1 base stayed unmatched. Germline V gives CDR1 LGHDT, CDR2 YNNKEL (reference sequence). The chain's CDR3 is CASSHGQGAGYTF. Here the CDR3 DNA reads TGTGCCAGCAGCCACGGACAGGGGGCTGGCTACACCTTC.

The rearrangement uses TRBV5-8 and TRBJ2-1; D uncertain. Trimming stripped 0 bases from V and 0 bases from J, with 7 bases between. The CDR3 has 15 residues. Germline CDR1 is SGHTS and CDR2 is YDEGEE. In nucleotides, the CDR3 is TGTGCCAGCAGCTTGGGGTCCGGCTCCTACAATGAGCAGTTCTTC. It translates to CASSLGSGSYNEQFF.

The chain recombines TRBV6-5 with TRBJ2-7; TRBD1 agrees at 9 bases. The CDR3 contains 14 residues. CDR1 MNHEY and CDR2 SVGAGI come from the germline V gene. V shed 6 bases and J 3 bases; nucleotides not matched to a gene: 6. The CDR3 spells CASRSGTGIYEQYF. The DNA of the CDR3 is TGTGCCAGCAGGTCCGGGACAGGGATCTACGAGCAGTACTTC.

This chain uses TRBV19 with TRBJ1-5; possibly TRBD1 for D (6 bases). The CDR3 loop spans 16 amino acids. CDR1 LNHDA and CDR2 SQIVND come from the germline V gene (reference sequence). Trimming removed 1 base at V and 6 bases at J, with 16 bases between. The CDR3 sequence: CASSIVGGGFGQPQHF. The DNA for the CDR3 is TGTGCCAGTAGTATAGTAGGGGGAGGGTTCGGTCAGCCCCAGCATTTT.

J is TRBJ2-7 and V is TRBV4-3, with 9 positions matching TRBD1. The V gene's germline CDR1 is LGHNA and CDR2 YSLEER. This CDR3 comprises 14 residues. V was pared by 4 bases and J by 4 bases, with 5 bases of the junction left unmatched. The CDR3, as DNA: TGCGCCAGCAGCCGGGGACAGGGTAGGTACGAGCAGTACTTC. Protein product: CASSRGQGRYEQYF.

This clone was detected only once. The chain has TRBV6-6 and TRBJ1-2; D remains unclear. V lost 7 bases, J lost 3 bases, and 18 bases lay in between. In germline, CDR1 is MNHNY, CDR2 SVGAGI (reference sequence). The CDR3 has 15 residues. CDR3 region: CASNGRATEHYGYTF. CDR3 DNA: TGTGCCAGCAATGGGAGAGCCACCGAACACTATGGCTACACCTTC.

This rearrangement joins TRBV14 to TRBJ2-1; D is possibly TRBD2 (6 bases). The CDR3 loop spans 13 amino acids. Deletions cut 0 bases from V and 9 bases from J, with 9 bases between. CDR1 is SGHDN and CDR2 is FVKESK in the germline V gene. DNA of the CDR3: TGTGCCAGCAGCCAAGAGACTAGATCTGAGCAGTTCTTC. Translated: CASSQETRSEQFF.

This clone occurred once. The junction does not match germline at one end; this may be a read error. The chain couples TRBV7-7 to TRBJ2-1; possibly TRBD1 for D (5 bases). The CDR3 length is 16 residues. Germline CDR1 is SSHAT and CDR2 is FNYEAQ (reference sequence). CDR3 sequence: CASSLDRTGAQNKQFF. The CDR3 DNA follows: TGTGCTAGCAGCTTGGACCGTACAGGCGCCCAAAATAAGCAGTTCTTC.

The chain is built from TRBV5-1 and TRBJ1-1; TRBD1 might be the D (6 bases). This CDR3 is built from 15 residues. Germline CDR1 SGHRS, CDR2 YFSETQ. V lost 0 bases to trimming and J lost 3 bases, with 12 bases between them. The CDR3 DNA is TGCGCCAGCAGCTTGGCTACAGGGCCGGACACTGAAGCTTTCTTT. Translating gives CASSLATGPDTEAFF.

The chain combines TRBV30 with TRBJ1-6; D remains ambiguous. V lost 2 bases to trimming and J lost 7 bases, with 9 bases between them. The CDR3 extends over 13 amino acids. Germline CDR1 reads GTSNPN; CDR2 reads SVGIG (reference sequence). For the CDR3, the DNA is TGTGCCTGGAGTCGAGTTCCCAATTCACCCCTCCACTTT. Translation: CAWSRVPNSPLHF.

The chain employs TRBV7-3 and TRBJ2-1; 12 positions match TRBD2. Looked up from germline, CDR1 is SGHTA and CDR2 is FQGTGA. J was trimmed by 8 bases and V by 6 bases; bases with no gene match: 8. This CDR3 contains 15 residues. The CDR3 DNA follows: TGTGCCAGCAGGTTAGGACTAGCGGGATTCGATGAGCAGTTCTTC. Its translation: CASRLGLAGFDEQFF.

This clone has a handful of counts. The rearrangement links TRBV7-2 to TRBJ2-7; 8 nucleotides line up with TRBD1. The length of the CDR3 is 13 residues. V lost 6 bases, J lost 2 bases, and 3 bases stayed unmatched. Per germline, CDR1 SGHTA and CDR2 FQGNSA. In nucleotides, the CDR3 is TGTGCCAGCAGTGTGACAGGGGCCTACGAGCAGTACTTC. Encoded protein: CASSVTGAYEQYF.

The rearrangement uses TRBV5-4 and TRBJ2-3; weak D call: TRBD1 (6 bases). CDR1 and CDR2 (germline): SGHNT, YYREEE (reference sequence). The CDR3 runs 13 residues. The V gene lost 5 bases and the J gene lost 4 bases, with 11 bases spanning the gap. Written as DNA, the CDR3 is TGTGCCAGCAGTCAGGACAGTTCAGATACGCAGTATTTT. Protein sequence: CASSQDSSDTQYF.

This chain links TRBV7-9 with TRBJ1-4; TRBD1 agrees at 8 bases. Trimming cost V 4 bases and J 12 bases; bases outside gene matches: 16. The V gene's germline CDR1 is SEHNR and CDR2 FQNEAQ (reference sequence). CDR3 size: 16 residues. In DNA form, the CDR3 reads TGTGCCAGCAGCTCGGTGCCGGGACAGGTTTTGTCGGAACTGTTTTTT. Amino acids: CASSSVPGQVLSELFF.